This TCR beta chain appears in the sequencing data of a study of cytomegalovirus exposure and HLA in healthy donors. Sequencing used immunoSEQ multiplex PCR; TCRdb keeps in-frame clones, though not all of them. The sample carries around 90,000 clones, roughly 80% recorded once. Germline CDR1 SGHRS, CDR2 YFSETQ. Between the trimmed V and J ends, which lost 4 bases and 1 base, there was a span of 12 bases. The CDR3 runs 15 residues. The V gene is TRBV5-1, the J gene TRBJ2-1; D perhaps matches TRBD2 (7 bases). The sequence came from a woman younger than 30 in good health and CMV-seropositive. Sequencing was performed on PBMCs. This CDR3 is CASSDEGGSYNEQFF. The DNA of the CDR3 is TGCGCCAGCAGCGATGAGGGGGGGTCCTACAATGAGCAGTTCTTC.